The 9 T cell receptor beta chains listed next were all sequenced from one sample in a study of CD8 T cells in Susac syndrome (dated by TCRdb to between 2018 and 2020). Library preparation was by the immunoSEQ multiplex PCR assay. RNA was extracted using the RNeasy kit, and roughly 0.5 to 1 microgram was reverse transcribed with random hexamers. TCRdb reanalyzed the raw reads on its own, using fastp at Q25 for trimming and MiXCR for clone calling, and kept in-frame beta chains. Every CDR3 protein is listed once, alongside the most common genes and DNA of its rows. The sample table contains around 80,000 distinct CDR3 sequences; only one count was recorded for approximately 95% of them. The ten largest clones add up to more than 0.4% of the sample. The sequenced sample consisted of CD8+ T cells from PBMCs. These receptors originate from a human donor with Susac syndrome.

The J gene is TRBJ2-1, the V gene TRBV19; no definite D call. Germline-derived CDR1 and CDR2 are LNHDA and SQIVND (reference sequence). The CDR3 consists of 13 residues. Between the trimmed V and J ends, which lost 0 bases and 9 bases, there was a span of 9 bases. CDR3 amino acids: CASSIDLVGEQFF. In nucleotides, the CDR3 is TGTGCCAGTAGTATAGACCTAGTGGGTGAGCAGTTCTTC. Variable domain in full (rest from reference TRBV19 and TRBJ2-1): DGGITQSPKYLFRKEGQNVTLSCEQNLNHDAMYWYRQDPGQGLRLIYYSQIVNDFQKGDIAEGYSVSREKKESFPLTVTSAQKNPTAFYLCASSIDLVGEQFFGPGTRLTVL.

The V call is TRBV21-1, the J call TRBJ1-4; TRBD1, the table's D call, was not compared with the DNA. TRBV21-1 is a pseudogene locus. The length of the CDR3 is 16 residues. The CDR3, as DNA: TGTGCCAGCAGCAAAGCGGCGGACAGGGTCTGGGAAAAACTGTTTTTT. This sequence encodes CASSKAADRVWEKLFF.

The CDR3 coding sequence is TGTGCCAGCAGTTCCCGGCTATGGGCTTTCTTT. This codes for CASSSRLWAFF. The chain uses TRBV6-6 and TRBJ1-1; the D is unclear. Germline CDR1 and CDR2: MNHNY and SVGAGI (reference sequence). This CDR3 is 11 amino acids long. Trimming took off 4 bases at V and 11 bases at J, with 11 bases between the two ends.

V is TRBV5-1 and J is TRBJ1-2, with 10 bases matching TRBD1. V dropped 2 bases and J dropped 8; count of bases not matched to a gene: 9. Germline V gene data show CDR1 as SGHRS and CDR2 as YFSETQ. The CDR3 has 15 amino acids. The CDR3 DNA reads TGCGCCAGCAGCTTAGGGGACAGGGGATTTGGCGGCTACACCTTC. Protein: CASSLGDRGFGGYTF.

The chain uses TRBV12-3 or TRBV12-4 and TRBJ2-3, with 9 bases fitting TRBD2. V shed 1 base and J 0 bases; nucleotides not matched to a gene: 5. CDR3 length: 17 amino acids. CDR3 region: CASSLETSGGSTDTQYF. The DNA for the CDR3 is TGTGCCAGCAGTTTAGAGACTAGCGGAGGGAGCACAGATACGCAGTATTTT.

The chain uses TRBV20-1 and TRBJ1-1, with D maybe TRBD1 (6 bases). CDR3 length: 16 amino acids. Germline V lookup: CDR1 DFQATT, CDR2 SNEGSKA (reference sequence). V shed 0 bases and J shed 1 base, with 15 bases lying between them. CDR3 DNA sequence: TGCAGTGCTAGAGATAGGACAGCCGGACGGAACACTGAAGCTTTCTTT. Protein: CSARDRTAGRNTEAFF.

This clonotype has more than one count but fewer than ten. The chain carries TRBV6-1 and TRBJ2-4; TRBD2 aligns across 12 bases. The CDR3 consists of 16 residues. Trimming at V came to 6 bases and at J to 0 bases, leaving 3 bases not matched to a gene. Germline CDR1 and CDR2: MNHNS and SASEGT. This CDR3 is CASRLAGGVAKNIQYF. In DNA, the CDR3 is TGTGCCAGCAGACTAGCGGGGGGAGTAGCCAAAAACATTCAGTACTTC.

As for this clonotype: One junction end disagrees with the germline gene, perhaps due to a read error. J is TRBJ1-2 and V is TRBV7-8; D not certain. This CDR3 has 13 amino acids. Germline CDR1 and CDR2: SGHVS and FQNEAQ. CDR3 amino acids: CASSLDGNYGYTF. The CDR3 DNA is TGTGCCAGTAGCTTAGACGGGAACTATGGCTACACCTTC. The entire variable domain, with the rest obtained from reference TRBV7-8 and TRBJ1-2, is as follows: GAGVSQSPRYKVAKRGQDVALRCDPISGHVSLFWYQQALGQGPEFLTYFQNEAQLDKSGLPSDRFFAERPEGSVSTLKIQRTQQEDSAVYLCASSLDGNYGYTFGSGTRLTVV.

The V and J genes are TRBV7-2 and TRBJ2-3; TRBD1 agrees at 9 bases. Germline-derived CDR1 and CDR2 are SGHTA and FQGNSA. The V segment lost 9 bases and the J segment 0 bases; nucleotides outside the gene matches: 7. The CDR3 loop spans 15 amino acids. The CDR3 region has the DNA TGTGCCAGTGCAACAGGGGGCCGGAGCACAGATACGCAGTATTTT. This codes for CASATGGRSTDTQYF.